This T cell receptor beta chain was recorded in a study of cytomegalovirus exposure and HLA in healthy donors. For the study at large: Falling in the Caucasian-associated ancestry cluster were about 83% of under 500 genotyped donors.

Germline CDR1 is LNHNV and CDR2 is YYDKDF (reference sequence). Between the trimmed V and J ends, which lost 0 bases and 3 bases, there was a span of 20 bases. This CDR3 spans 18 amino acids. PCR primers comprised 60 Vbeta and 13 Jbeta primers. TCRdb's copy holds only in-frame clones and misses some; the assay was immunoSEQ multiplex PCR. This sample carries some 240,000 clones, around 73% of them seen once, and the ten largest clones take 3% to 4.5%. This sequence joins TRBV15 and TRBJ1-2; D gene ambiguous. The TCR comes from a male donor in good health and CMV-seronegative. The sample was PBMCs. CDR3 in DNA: TGTGCCACCAGCAGAGAGGTCCTTTTCCTGCGGCCGGACTATGGCTACACCTTC. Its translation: CATSREVLFLRPDYGYTF.